The 21 T cell receptor beta chains presented below share a single source sample, sequenced in a study of CXCR3-negative and CXCR3-positive naive CD8 T cells. The libraries of TRB cDNA were prepared using 5' RACE with UMI labels. TCRdb reworked the 5' RACE reads into one entry per CDR3 protein, no DNA. Across about 42,000 distinct CDR3 sequences, the top ten clones capture roughly 2.5% of the sample. The sample consisted of naive CXCR3- CD8+ T cells from blood. Subset defined: CD45RO-CCR7+CD27+CD95- naive CD8+ T cells lacking CXCR3 (TNR3-). These receptors were collected from a human donor in good health. Some clones in this sample may be carry-over from other donors' samples.

The chain uses TRBV20-1 and TRBJ2-1; TCRdb lists TRBD2, though no DNA is available to test this call. The germline gives CDR1 DFQATT, CDR2 SNEGSKA (reference sequence). The CDR3 is 14 amino acids. The CDR3 protein is CSASRIARYNEQFF.

V usage is TRBV14 and J usage is TRBJ2-7. The CDR3 has 13 residues. Germline-derived CDR1 and CDR2 are SGHDN and FVKESK. The CDR3 loop is CASSQRPYYEQYF.

This chain connects TRBV5-4 to TRBJ1-2. The CDR3 covers 16 residues. Germline assignment: CDR1 SGHNT and CDR2 YYREEE (reference sequence). The chain's CDR3 is CASSLVTFFSNYGYTF.

The chain has TRBV20-1 and TRBJ2-7. The CDR3 is 15 residues long. Germline CDR1 DFQATT, CDR2 SNEGSKA (reference sequence). This chain's CDR3 is CSARGFREASYEQYF.

The chain recombines TRBV12-3 or TRBV12-4 with TRBJ1-1. This CDR3 has 14 amino acids. Here the CDR3 reads CASSLMPRNTEAFF.

The chain joins TRBV5-6 to TRBJ2-3; TCRdb lists TRBD2, though no DNA is available to test this call. Germline assignment: CDR1 SGHDT and CDR2 YYEEEE. The CDR3 is 14 residues long. The CDR3 loop is CATSSGGSTDTQYF.

The CDR3 region is CASSFGGANYNEQFF. This chain connects TRBV27 to TRBJ2-1; TCRdb gives TRBD2 as the D gene, but with no DNA this cannot be confirmed. The CDR3 length is 15 residues. Germline V CDR1 and CDR2: MNHEY, SMNVEV (reference sequence).

The chain carries TRBV6-6 and TRBJ1-2; TCRdb's D gene call, TRBD1, goes unchecked for lack of DNA. Per germline, CDR1 MNHNY and CDR2 SVGAGI (reference sequence). The CDR3 extends over 16 amino acids. The CDR3 region is CASSYSQGWGNSGYTF.

The chain couples TRBV6-5 to TRBJ2-7; TCRdb's D call, TRBD1, is unchecked because there is no DNA. The germline V gene encodes CDR1 MNHEY and CDR2 SVGAGI. CDR3 length: 16 amino acids. The CDR3 loop reads CASSSYTGARLYEQYF.

The chain has TRBV29-1 and TRBJ2-3; the D call of TRBD2 rests on TCRdb alone, since no DNA is present to check it. The CDR3 sequence is 17 residues long. Germline V CDR1 and CDR2: SQVTM, ANQGSEA. The CDR3 here is CSVEFASGAYSTDTQYF.

The V call is TRBV6-5, the J call TRBJ2-2; the TCRdb call, TRBD2, lacks DNA for checking. The germline V gene encodes CDR1 MNHEY and CDR2 SVGAGI. The CDR3 has 16 residues. The CDR3 sequence: CASSYERELGTGELFF.

This chain connects TRBV30 to TRBJ2-1. The CDR3 runs to 13 residues. Germline CDR1 reads GTSNPN; CDR2 reads SVGIG (reference sequence). The CDR3 protein is CAWSVSRNNEQFF.

The chain uses TRBV20-1 and TRBJ2-2. CDR1 is DFQATT and CDR2 is SNEGSKA in the germline V gene (reference sequence). CDR3 size: 16 residues. CDR3 loop: CSARDQNYYYTGELFF.

The J gene is TRBJ2-1, the V gene TRBV6-2 or TRBV6-3; the TRBD2 assignment by TCRdb is unverifiable without DNA. CDR3 length: 15 amino acids. The V gene's germline CDR1 is MNHEY and CDR2 SVGEGT. The CDR3 reads CASSRTSRKNNEQFF.

The gene calls are TRBV7-2 and TRBJ2-7; the TCRdb D gene call, TRBD1, has no DNA to confirm it. CDR3 length: 15 amino acids. CDR1 SGHTA and CDR2 FQGNSA come from the germline V gene. The CDR3 sequence is CASSTSGSATYEQYF. The variable domain in full, with the rest retrieved from reference TRBV7-2 and TRBJ2-7, is GAGVSQSPSNKVTEKGKDVELRCDPISGHTALYWYRQSLGQGLEFLIYFQGNSAPDKSGLPSDRFSAERTGGSVSTLTIQRTQQEDSAVYLCASSTSGSATYEQYFGPGTRLTVT.

The chain carries TRBV30 and TRBJ1-2. There are 12 residues in the CDR3. The germline V gene encodes CDR1 GTSNPN and CDR2 SVGIG (reference sequence). The CDR3 loop reads CAWSMDIYGYTF.

The chain has TRBV29-1 and TRBJ2-5; the TRBD1 assignment by TCRdb is unverifiable without DNA. Per the germline V gene, CDR1 is SQVTM and CDR2 is ANQGSEA. The CDR3 is 17 amino acids. CDR3 protein: CSVEDLLQGLYQETQYF. The full variable domain, with the rest looked up from reference TRBV29-1 and TRBJ2-5, is SAVISQKPSRDICQRGTSLTIQCQVDSQVTMMFWYRQQPGQSLTLIATANQGSEATYESGFVIDKFPISRPNLTFSTLTVSNMSPEDSSIYLCSVEDLLQGLYQETQYFGPGTRLLVL.

The V call is TRBV4-1, the J call TRBJ2-7. This CDR3 spans 13 amino acids. Germline V gene data show CDR1 as MGHRA and CDR2 as YSYEKL. The CDR3 here is CASSHGRFYEQYF.

This rearrangement joins TRBV6-4 to TRBJ1-6; the TRBD1 assignment by TCRdb is unverifiable without DNA. The length of the CDR3 is 15 residues. Germline V lookup: CDR1 MRHNA, CDR2 SNTAGT. The CDR3 region is CASSDGGSYNSPLHF.

J is TRBJ2-2 and V is TRBV7-6; TCRdb names TRBD1, which stays unverified in the absence of DNA. Germline values: CDR1 SGHVS, CDR2 FNYEAQ. The CDR3 spans 12 residues. CDR3: CASSRAGGELFF. The entire variable domain, with the rest obtained from reference TRBV7-6 and TRBJ2-2, is as follows: GAGVSQSPRYKVTKRGQDVALRCDPISGHVSLYWYRQALGQGPEFLTYFNYEAQQDKSGLPNDRFSAERPEGSISTLTIQRTEQRDSAMYRCASSRAGGELFFGEGSRLTVL.

V gene TRBV25-1 combines with J gene TRBJ2-7. CDR3 length equals 14 residues. Per the germline V gene, CDR1 is MGHDK and CDR2 is SYGVNS. The chain's CDR3 is CASSEGRYRYEQYF.